Sequencing of this T cell receptor beta chain was carried out in a study of OX40 agonist ivuxolimab in advanced cancers. About the research overall: Intravenous ivuxolimab at 0.01 to 10 mg/kg was given to patients every 2 weeks. One hepatocellular carcinoma and two cutaneous melanoma patients partially responded.

Patients were excluded for autoimmune disease history or systemic immunosuppression. Between the trimmed V and J ends, which lost 4 bases and 4 bases, there was a span of 14 bases. Germline V gene data show CDR1 as SNHLY and CDR2 as FYNNEI. CDR3 size: 16 residues. Profiling relied on immunoSEQ multiplex PCR, and the TCRdb table lists in-frame clones only, not all of them. The sample has 25,000 to 30,000 clones, around 81% seen once. The sequenced sample was CD4+ or CD8+ T cells sorted from blood, obtained in a trial of the OX40 agonist ivuxolimab. The chain uses TRBV2 and TRBJ1-6; D unclear. The receptor was isolated from an adult with an advanced solid tumor such as melanoma, head and neck, liver or kidney cancer. The CDR3 spells CASSGNDYWYNSPLHF. The CDR3 coding sequence is TGTGCCAGCAGTGGGAACGATTACTGGTATAATTCACCCCTCCACTTT.